This TCR beta chain stems from a study of PD-L1 blockade in urothelial cancer. The CDR3 sequence is 13 residues long. Trimming pared 7 bases from V and 5 bases from J, leaving 13 bases between. Germline V CDR1 and CDR2: SGHRS, YFSETQ. The method was immunoSEQ multiplex PCR; TCRdb's version includes in-frame clones alone and lacks a portion of them. Of some 80,000 clones detected, over 80% appear once; the ten largest clones hold approximately 7.1%. Time point meaning: pretreatment peripheral blood. Pretreatment and on-treatment blood mononuclear cell samples were taken, totaling between 1 and 8 time points per patient.

This chain joins TRBV5-1 and TRBJ2-1; D unclear. This receptor was obtained from a man aged 40-55 years with urothelial cancer. The sample consisted of PBMCs, taken around atezolizumab (anti-PD-L1) treatment. The CDR3 DNA is TGCGCCAGCCAGCGTACGTTAAACAATGAGCAGTTCTTC. Its protein product is CASQRTLNNEQFF.